These 6 T cell receptor beta chains were sequenced from one sample in a study of blood T cell repertoires in COVID-19. The repertoire was sequenced with immunoSEQ multiplex PCR; TCRdb's copy has only in-frame clones and lacks some. The sample gives some 150,000 clones, around 83% of which show up once; about 7% is in the top ten. Input material: peripheral blood. The receptor set was obtained from a woman aged 50 to 60 in a cohort sampled during active or convalescent COVID-19.

The genes are TRBV5-1 and TRBJ2-1; D uncertain. V dropped 2 bases and J dropped 3 bases, with 9 bases sitting between them. The CDR3 loop spans 14 amino acids. Per germline, CDR1 SGHRS and CDR2 YFSETQ. The CDR3 sequence: CASSLPGFYNEQFF. Here the CDR3 DNA reads TGCGCCAGCAGCTTACCAGGATTCTACAATGAGCAGTTCTTC.

V usage is TRBV5-4 and J usage is TRBJ1-3, with 9 bases lining up with TRBD1. V trimming: 2 bases; J trimming: 0 bases; junction bases outside the gene matches: 6. CDR1 is SGHNT and CDR2 is YYREEE in the germline V gene (reference sequence). The CDR3 runs 17 residues. The chain's CDR3 is CASSLGTGNPSGNTIYF. CDR3 coding DNA: TGTGCCAGCAGCTTAGGGACAGGGAACCCCTCTGGAAACACCATATATTTT. Supplemented by reference TRBV5-4 and TRBJ1-3, the full variable domain reads ETGVTQSPTHLIKTRGQQVTLRCSSQSGHNTVSWYQQALGQGPQFIFQYYREEENGRGNFPPRFSGLQFPNYSSELNVNALELDDSALYLCASSLGTGNPSGNTIYFGEGSWLTVV.

The chain carries TRBV25-1 and TRBJ1-4; the match to TRBD1 covers 8 bases. CDR1 is MGHDK, CDR2 SYGVNS, per germline. V shed 6 bases, J shed 8 bases, and the junction held 5 bases outside the gene matches. CDR3 size: 13 residues. CDR3: CASRDRGGEKLFF. In DNA, the CDR3 is TGTGCCAGCAGAGACAGGGGCGGCGAAAAACTGTTTTTT. Using reference TRBV25-1 and TRBJ1-4 for the parts outside the CDR3, the full variable domain is EADIYQTPRYLVIGTGKKITLECSQTMGHDKMYWYQQDPGMELHLIHYSYGVNSTEKGDLSSESTVSRIRTEHFPLTLESARPSHTSQYLCASRDRGGEKLFFGSGTQLSVL.

This sequence joins TRBV2 and TRBJ1-1; the D gene is possibly TRBD1 (6 bases). CDR1 SNHLY and CDR2 FYNNEI come from the germline V gene. The CDR3 sequence is 17 residues long. Between the trimmed V and J ends, which lost 6 bases and 0 bases, there was a span of 20 bases. For the CDR3, the DNA is TGTGCCAGCAGCCGGGAATTTCTAGGGGGTATGAACACTGAAGCTTTCTTT. Its translation: CASSREFLGGMNTEAFF. Full variable domain (remainder filled in from reference TRBV2 and TRBJ1-1): EPEVTQTPSHQVTQMGQEVILRCVPISNHLYFYWYRQILGQKVEFLVSFYNNEISEKSEIFDDQFSVERPDGSNFTLKIRSTKLEDSAMYFCASSREFLGGMNTEAFFGQGTRLTVV.

This rearrangement joins TRBV10-3 to TRBJ1-1; the match to TRBD1 covers 7 bases. J was trimmed by 5 bases and V by 10 bases; bases with no gene match: 13. Germline loops: CDR1 ENHRY, CDR2 SYGVKD. This CDR3 comprises 14 residues. CDR3 region: CATKTGEWVTEAFF. The CDR3 DNA follows: TGTGCCACTAAAACAGGGGAGTGGGTGACTGAAGCTTTCTTT.

V usage is TRBV4-1 and J usage is TRBJ2-3, with a possible D match to TRBD2 (7 bases). CDR1 and CDR2 from the germline V gene are MGHRA and YSYEKL. The CDR3 length is 16 residues. Trimming shortened V by 4 bases and J by 2 bases, and 16 bases separated the two germline ends. The CDR3 here is CASSRWGAGATDTQYF. The CDR3 region has the DNA TGCGCCAGCAGCCGTTGGGGGGCGGGGGCCACAGATACGCAGTATTTT.